The entry below gives a single TCR beta chain sequence along with its context. This sample was included in a study of blood T cell repertoires in COVID-19. Turning to the study itself: Some COVID-19 samples were acute and others convalescent; all came from the United States, Italy and Spain. The cDNA or gDNA used as material had been derived from T cells, B-cell-depleted T cells, or PBMCs.

Original processing notes: Using reference gene primer amplification, nucleated cell counts were estimated. Only in-frame clones appear in the TCRdb table, and some are missing; sequencing was by immunoSEQ multiplex PCR. The V and J calls and clone size come from that table; D and trimming were worked out from the DNA. The sample has about 290,000 clones; approximately 91% are singletons. Participants came from roughly 25 US areas, aged roughly 18 to 90 years. Sequencing input: PBMCs or T cells enriched from blood (not recorded which). The receptor's source is a woman aged 40 to 50 who had recovered from COVID-19.

The CDR3 loop reads CSVESGGSEKLFF. CDR3 bases: TGCAGCGTTGAATCCGGTGGTAGTGAAAAACTGTTTTTT. The chain is built from TRBV29-1 and TRBJ1-4; D gene ambiguous. V gave up 2 bases and J gave up 7 bases, with 11 bases separating them. The germline V gene encodes CDR1 SQVTM and CDR2 ANQGSEA. CDR3 length: 13 residues.